A single T cell receptor beta chain is shown here with its context. CDR1 and CDR2 (germline): KGHDR, SFDVKD. V gave up 4 bases and J gave up 4 bases, with 27 bases separating them. The CDR3 contains 19 residues. This record comes from a study of blood T cell repertoires in COVID-19. Measured with immunoSEQ multiplex PCR; TCRdb has only the in-frame clones, and not every one. The data contain 60,000 to 75,000 clones, roughly four fifths of them singletons. The specimen sequenced was peripheral blood. The sequence came from a human donor in a cohort sampled during active COVID-19. The gene calls are TRBV24-1 and TRBJ1-2; possible D gene TRBD1, 5 bases. The CDR3 nucleotides are TGTGCCACCAGTGACCCTCCCAGTAATCCCAAGACAGCAGCCTATGGCTACACCTTC. It encodes CATSDPPSNPKTAAYGYTF.